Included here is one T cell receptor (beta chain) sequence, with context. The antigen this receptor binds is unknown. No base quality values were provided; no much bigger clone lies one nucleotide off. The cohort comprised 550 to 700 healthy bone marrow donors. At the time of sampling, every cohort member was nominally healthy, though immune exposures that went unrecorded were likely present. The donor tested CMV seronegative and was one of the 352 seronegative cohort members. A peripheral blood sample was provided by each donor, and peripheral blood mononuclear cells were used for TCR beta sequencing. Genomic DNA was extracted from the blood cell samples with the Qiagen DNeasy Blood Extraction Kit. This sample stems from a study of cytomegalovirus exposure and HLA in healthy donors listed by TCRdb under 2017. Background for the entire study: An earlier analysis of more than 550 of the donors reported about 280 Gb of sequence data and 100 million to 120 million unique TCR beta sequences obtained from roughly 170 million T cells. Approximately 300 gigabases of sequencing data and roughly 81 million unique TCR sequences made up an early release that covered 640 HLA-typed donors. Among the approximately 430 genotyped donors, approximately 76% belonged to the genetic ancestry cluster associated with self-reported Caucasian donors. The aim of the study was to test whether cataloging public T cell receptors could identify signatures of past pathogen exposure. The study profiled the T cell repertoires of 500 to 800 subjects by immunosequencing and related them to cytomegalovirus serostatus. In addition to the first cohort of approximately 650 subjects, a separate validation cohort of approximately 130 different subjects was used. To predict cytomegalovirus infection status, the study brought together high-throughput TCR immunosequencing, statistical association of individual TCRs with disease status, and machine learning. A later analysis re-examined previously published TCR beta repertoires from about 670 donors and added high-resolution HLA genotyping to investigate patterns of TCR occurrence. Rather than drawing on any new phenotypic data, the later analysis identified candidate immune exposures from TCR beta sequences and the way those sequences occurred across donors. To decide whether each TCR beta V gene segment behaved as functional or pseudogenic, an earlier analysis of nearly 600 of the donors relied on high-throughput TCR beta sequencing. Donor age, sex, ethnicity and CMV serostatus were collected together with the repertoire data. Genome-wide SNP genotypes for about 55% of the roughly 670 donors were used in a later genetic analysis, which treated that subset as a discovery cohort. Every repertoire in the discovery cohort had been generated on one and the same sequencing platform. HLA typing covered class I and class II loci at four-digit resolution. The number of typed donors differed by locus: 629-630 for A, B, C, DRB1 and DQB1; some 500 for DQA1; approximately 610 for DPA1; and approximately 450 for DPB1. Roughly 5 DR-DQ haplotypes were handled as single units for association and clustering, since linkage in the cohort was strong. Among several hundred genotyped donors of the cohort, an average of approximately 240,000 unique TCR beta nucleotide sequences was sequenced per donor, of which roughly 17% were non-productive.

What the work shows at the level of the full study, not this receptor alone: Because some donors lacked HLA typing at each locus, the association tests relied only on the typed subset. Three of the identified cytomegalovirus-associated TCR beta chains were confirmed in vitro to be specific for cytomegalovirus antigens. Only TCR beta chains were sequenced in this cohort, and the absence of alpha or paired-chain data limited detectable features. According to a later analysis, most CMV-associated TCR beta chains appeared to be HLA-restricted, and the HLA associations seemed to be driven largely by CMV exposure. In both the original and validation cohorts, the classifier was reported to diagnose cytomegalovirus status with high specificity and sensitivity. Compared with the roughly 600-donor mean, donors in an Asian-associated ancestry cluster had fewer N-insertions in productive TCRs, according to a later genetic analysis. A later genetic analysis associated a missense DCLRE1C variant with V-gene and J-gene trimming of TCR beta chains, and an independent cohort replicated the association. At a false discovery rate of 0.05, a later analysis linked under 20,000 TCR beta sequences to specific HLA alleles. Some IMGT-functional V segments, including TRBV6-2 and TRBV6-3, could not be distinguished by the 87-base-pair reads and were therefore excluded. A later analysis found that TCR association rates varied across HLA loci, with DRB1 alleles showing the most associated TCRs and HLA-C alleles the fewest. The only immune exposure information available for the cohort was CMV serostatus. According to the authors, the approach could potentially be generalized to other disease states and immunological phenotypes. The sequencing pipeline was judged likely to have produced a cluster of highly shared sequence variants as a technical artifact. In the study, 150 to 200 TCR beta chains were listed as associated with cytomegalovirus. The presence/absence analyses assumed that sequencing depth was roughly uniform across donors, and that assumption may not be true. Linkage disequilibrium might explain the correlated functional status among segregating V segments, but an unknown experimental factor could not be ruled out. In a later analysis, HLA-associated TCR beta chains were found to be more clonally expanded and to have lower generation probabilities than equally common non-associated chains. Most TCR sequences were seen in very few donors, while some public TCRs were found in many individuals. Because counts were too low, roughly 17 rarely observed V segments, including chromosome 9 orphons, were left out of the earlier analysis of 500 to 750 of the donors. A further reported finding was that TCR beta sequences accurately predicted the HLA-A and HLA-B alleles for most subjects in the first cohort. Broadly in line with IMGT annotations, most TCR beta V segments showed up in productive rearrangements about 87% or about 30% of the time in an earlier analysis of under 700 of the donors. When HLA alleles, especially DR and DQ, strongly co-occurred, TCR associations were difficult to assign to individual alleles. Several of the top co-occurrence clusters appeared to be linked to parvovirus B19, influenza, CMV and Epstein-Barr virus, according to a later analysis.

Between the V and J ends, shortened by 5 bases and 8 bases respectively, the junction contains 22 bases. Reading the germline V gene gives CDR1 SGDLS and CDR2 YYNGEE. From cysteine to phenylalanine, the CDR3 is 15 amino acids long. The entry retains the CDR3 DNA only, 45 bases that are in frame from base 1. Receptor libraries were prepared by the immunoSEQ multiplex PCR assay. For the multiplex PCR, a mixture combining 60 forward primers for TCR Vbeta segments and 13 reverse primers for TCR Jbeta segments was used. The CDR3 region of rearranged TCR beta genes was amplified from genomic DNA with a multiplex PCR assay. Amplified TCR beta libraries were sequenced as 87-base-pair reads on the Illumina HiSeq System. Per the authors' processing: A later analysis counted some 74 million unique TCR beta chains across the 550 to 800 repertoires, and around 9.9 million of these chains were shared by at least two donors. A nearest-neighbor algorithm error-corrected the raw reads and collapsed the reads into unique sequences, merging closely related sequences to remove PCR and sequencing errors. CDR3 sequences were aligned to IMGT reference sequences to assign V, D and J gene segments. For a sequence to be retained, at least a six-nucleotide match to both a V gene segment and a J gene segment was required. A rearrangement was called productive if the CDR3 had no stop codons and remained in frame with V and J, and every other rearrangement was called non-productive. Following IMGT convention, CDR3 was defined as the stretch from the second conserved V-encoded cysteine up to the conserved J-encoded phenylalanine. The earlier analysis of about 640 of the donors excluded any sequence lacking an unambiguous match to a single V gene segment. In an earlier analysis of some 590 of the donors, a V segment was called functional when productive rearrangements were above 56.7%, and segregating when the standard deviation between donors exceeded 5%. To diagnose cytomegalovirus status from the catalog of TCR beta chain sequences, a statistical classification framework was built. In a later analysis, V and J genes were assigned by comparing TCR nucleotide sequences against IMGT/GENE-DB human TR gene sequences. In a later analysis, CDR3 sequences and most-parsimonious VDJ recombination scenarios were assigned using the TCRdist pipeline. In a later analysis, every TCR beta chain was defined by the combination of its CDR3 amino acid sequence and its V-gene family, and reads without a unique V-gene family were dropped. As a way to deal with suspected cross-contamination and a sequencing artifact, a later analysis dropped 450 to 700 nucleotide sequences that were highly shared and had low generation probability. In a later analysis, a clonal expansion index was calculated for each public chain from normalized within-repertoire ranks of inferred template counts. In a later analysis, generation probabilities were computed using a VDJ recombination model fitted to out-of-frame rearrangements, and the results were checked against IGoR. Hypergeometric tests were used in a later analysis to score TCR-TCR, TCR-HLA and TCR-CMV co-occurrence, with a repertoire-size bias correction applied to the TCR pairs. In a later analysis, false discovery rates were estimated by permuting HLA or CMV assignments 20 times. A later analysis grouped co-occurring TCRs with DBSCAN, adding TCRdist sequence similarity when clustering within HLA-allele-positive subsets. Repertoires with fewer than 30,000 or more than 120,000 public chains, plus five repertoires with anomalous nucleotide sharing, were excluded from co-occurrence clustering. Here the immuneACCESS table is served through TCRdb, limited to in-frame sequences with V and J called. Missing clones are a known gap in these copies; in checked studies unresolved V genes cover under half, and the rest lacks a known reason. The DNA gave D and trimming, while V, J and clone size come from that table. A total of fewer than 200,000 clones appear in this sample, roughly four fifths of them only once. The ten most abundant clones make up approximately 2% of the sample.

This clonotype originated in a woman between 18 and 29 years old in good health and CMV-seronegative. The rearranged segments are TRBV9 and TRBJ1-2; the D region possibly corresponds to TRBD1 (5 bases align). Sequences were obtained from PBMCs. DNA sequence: TGTGCCAGCAGTGGCACTAGTTGGGGGGATGAAGGCTACACCTTC. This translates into CASSGTSWGDEGYTF.